This T cell receptor beta chain appears in the sequencing data of a study of T cells after yellow fever vaccination. This CDR3 has 14 residues. The ends were cut back, 5 bases at V and 0 bases at J, with 10 bases in the middle. Germline V lookup: CDR1 SGHVS, CDR2 FQNEAQ. A single record per CDR3 protein comes from TCRdb applying MiXCR to the 5' RACE reads. Here the sample spans 250,000 to 350,000 distinct CDR3 sequences, 6.8% being singletons. This clonotype was counted a few times. Antigen unknown. Findings and limits, study-wide: Contamination of FACS-sorted repertoires by abundant clonotypes from the bulk population could occur.

The rearrangement links TRBV7-8 to TRBJ2-5; unclear D gene. Sequencing used PBMCs, obtained approximately 40 days after the first yellow fever vaccination. This receptor was identified in a young man who received the YFV17D yellow fever vaccine. The CDR3 DNA is TGTGCCAGCAGCCGCCGTTTGTACCAAGAGACCCAGTACTTC. Translating gives CASSRRLYQETQYF.